The T cell receptor (beta chain) described here comes from a study of shared clonotypes between healthy human individuals. Only in-frame clones appear in the TCRdb table, and some are missing; sequencing was by immunoSEQ multiplex PCR. Of about 110,000 clones in the sample, about 72% were seen once. Points on this clone: Its antigen is still unknown.

Regarding the study as a whole: Investigators collected only blood, and repertoires in tissues likely differ.

V was clipped by 2 bases and J by 2 bases; unmatched bases: 9. Germline CDR1 and CDR2: SNHLY and FYNNEI. The CDR3 sequence is 16 residues long. The specimen was memory CD8+ T cells sorted from blood. The subset here: CD45RO+ cells pooled with CCR7-negative TemRA cells. The V gene is TRBV2, the J gene TRBJ2-7, with 7 positions matching TRBD2. The receptor was isolated from a woman aged 25 to 39 in good health. The DNA of the CDR3 is TGTGCCAGCAGTGAAATCGGGGACTACCATACCTACGAGCAGTACTTC. Translated, it gives CASSEIGDYHTYEQYF.